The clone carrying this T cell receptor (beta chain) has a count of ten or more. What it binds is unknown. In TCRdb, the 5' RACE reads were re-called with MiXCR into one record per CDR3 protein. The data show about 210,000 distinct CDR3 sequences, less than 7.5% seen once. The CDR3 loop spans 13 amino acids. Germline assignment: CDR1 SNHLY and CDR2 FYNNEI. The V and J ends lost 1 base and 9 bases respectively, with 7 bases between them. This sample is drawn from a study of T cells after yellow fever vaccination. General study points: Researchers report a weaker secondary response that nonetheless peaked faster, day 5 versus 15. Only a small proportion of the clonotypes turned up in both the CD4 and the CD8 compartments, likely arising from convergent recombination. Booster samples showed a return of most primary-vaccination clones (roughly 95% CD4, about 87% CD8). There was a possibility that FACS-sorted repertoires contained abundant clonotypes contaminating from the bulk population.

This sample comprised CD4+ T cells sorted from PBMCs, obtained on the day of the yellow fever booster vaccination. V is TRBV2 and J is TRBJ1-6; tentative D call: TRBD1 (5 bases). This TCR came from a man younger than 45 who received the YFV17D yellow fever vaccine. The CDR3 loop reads CASSEVGGSPLHF. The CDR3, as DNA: TGTGCCAGCAGTGAAGTTGGGGGTTCACCCCTCCACTTT.